These 10 T cell receptor beta chains were sequenced from one sample in a study of T cells in Graves' hyperthyroidism and ophthalmopathy. The source material, RNA transcripts, was used to amplify TCR beta CDR3 regions. Carried out on the TCR CDR3, a first-round RT-PCR used the HTBI primer set. Each CDR3 protein gets one entry after TCRdb re-called the multiplex PCR reads with MiXCR. This table has under 650,000 distinct CDR3 sequences, around 15% appearing once. The source material was blood. These receptors were obtained from a woman younger than 45 with Graves' hyperthyroidism.

The chain has TRBV12-3 or TRBV12-4 and TRBJ1-4; TRBD1 matches at 9 bases. CDR3 length equals 15 residues. V lost 6 bases to trimming and J lost 10 bases; unmatched junction nucleotides: 12. CDR3 DNA: TGTGCCAGCAGGGAGAGGCCGGGACAGGGAGGAAAACTGTTTTTT. This sequence encodes CASRERPGQGGKLFF.

This clonotype was counted only a few times. The genes are TRBV9 and TRBJ2-1; no clear D. From germline, CDR1 is SGDLS and CDR2 YYNGEE. The CDR3 is made up of 14 amino acids. Trimming shortened V by 6 bases and J by 0 bases, and 10 bases separated the two germline ends. The CDR3 sequence: CASTLDGSYNEQFF. The CDR3 nucleotides read TGTGCCAGCACCCTCGACGGCTCCTACAATGAGCAGTTCTTC.

In this sample, this clonotype turned up many times. The genes are TRBV2 and TRBJ1-4, with 9 bases aligning to TRBD1. Germline V gene data show CDR1 as SNHLY and CDR2 as FYNNEI. V trimming: 2 bases; J trimming: 8 bases; junction bases outside the gene matches: 9. The CDR3 spans 16 residues. The CDR3 nucleotides are TGTGCCAGCAGTGAAAGGACAGGGGTTGGTTGGGAAAAACTGTTTTTT. It specifies CASSERTGVGWEKLFF.

This clonotype was picked up a small number of times. The V gene is TRBV27, the J gene TRBJ1-2, with D unclear. This CDR3 spans 14 amino acids. Germline V gene sequence: CDR1 MNHEY, CDR2 SMNVEV (reference sequence). V lost 2 bases and J 2 bases, leaving 9 bases between the germline ends. As DNA, the CDR3 is TGTGCCAGCAGTTTAGGGAACAGCAACTATGGCTACACCTTC. Its protein product is CASSLGNSNYGYTF.

This clonotype was counted a few times. V usage is TRBV9 and J usage is TRBJ1-1, with TRBD1 as a possible D gene (5 bases). Looked up from germline, CDR1 is SGDLS and CDR2 is YYNGEE. CDR3 length: 15 residues. Trimming took 2 bases from V and 7 from J, leaving 18 bases between them. DNA of the CDR3: TGTGCCAGCAGCGTGAGTGGGACGGGGCTGGGTGAAGCTTTCTTT. Amino acid sequence: CASSVSGTGLGEAFF.

Comments on this clonotype: This may come from a read error, since a much larger clone is one base off. The chain links TRBV7-2 to TRBJ1-1; a weak D match, TRBD1 (6 bases). This CDR3 contains 14 residues. Germline V gene sequence: CDR1 SGHTA, CDR2 FQGNSA. The CDR3 protein is CASSFTGSYTETFF. The CDR3 DNA sequence: TGTGCCAGCAGCTTCACAGGGAGCTACACTGAAACTTTCTTT.

The chain recombines TRBV5-4 with TRBJ2-7, with D perhaps TRBD2 (6 bases). This CDR3 has 14 residues. Germline assignment: CDR1 SGHNT and CDR2 YYREEE (reference sequence). The V and J ends lost 4 bases and 5 bases respectively, with 16 bases between them. The CDR3 DNA reads as TGTGCCAGCAGCCCGTTCGGAGGGCACAACGAGCAGTACTTC. Translated, it gives CASSPFGGHNEQYF.

This clonotype was observed once. The CDR3 DNA reads as TGTGCCAGCAGCTCCTTTGTGGGGGGCCACGAGCAGTACTTC. Its protein is CASSSFVGGHEQYF. V gene TRBV27 combines with J gene TRBJ2-7; D may correspond to TRBD1 or TRBD2 (6 bases each). Germline V gives CDR1 MNHEY, CDR2 SMNVEV (reference sequence). Deletions cut 6 bases from V and 5 bases from J, with 17 bases between. CDR3 length: 14 residues.

The chain has TRBV13 and TRBJ2-1; 12 positions agree with TRBD2. Germline loops: CDR1 PRHDT, CDR2 FYEKMQ (reference sequence). The V and J ends lost 0 bases and 5 bases, in that order; junction bases with no gene match: 8. The CDR3 has 18 amino acids. CDR3 bases: TGTGCCAGCAGCTTAGGTCGACTAGCGGGAGAAAGGGACAATGAGCAGTTCTTC. It encodes CASSLGRLAGERDNEQFF.

This clonotype was seen at least ten times. The genes are TRBV20-1 and TRBJ1-5; 8 positions match TRBD1. The trim removed 0 bases at V and 6 bases at J, leaving 7 bases unmatched. CDR3 length: 15 residues. CDR1 and CDR2 (germline): DFQATT, SNEGSKA (reference sequence). CDR3 DNA sequence: TGCAGTGCTAGAGACAGGGGGCATCGGGGTCAGCCCCAGCATTTT. Amino acids: CSARDRGHRGQPQHF.